Listed here is a single T cell receptor (beta chain). Its antigen is unknown. The entry originates in a study of cytotoxic CD8 clonotypes in ibrutinib-treated CLL. Study-level results: Public clonotypes showed up rarely, and on treatment they shrank or held steady.

Germline V gene data show CDR1 as MNHEY and CDR2 as SMNVEV (reference sequence). CDR3 length: 12 residues. V was cut by 8 bases and J by 3 bases, with 10 bases left in between. Data came from immunoSEQ multiplex PCR; TCRdb stores just in-frame clones and leaves some out. The sample contains about 250,000 clones, 70% of which appear only once. The material was PBMCs, obtained after 24 months of ibrutinib treatment. The source is a human donor with chronic lymphocytic leukemia. The chain employs TRBV27 and TRBJ1-1, with D perhaps TRBD1 (6 bases). The CDR3: CASRDIDTEAFF. In DNA, the CDR3 is TGTGCCAGCCGGGACATCGACACTGAAGCTTTCTTT.